Shown below are 32 T cell receptor beta chains from a single sample sequenced in a study of blood T cell repertoires in COVID-19 (dated by TCRdb to the early 2020s). Library preparation employed the immunoSEQ multiplex PCR assay. The table was pulled from immuneACCESS by TCRdb, which kept in-frame rearrangements only. Such tables lose some clones; where checked, under half of the loss comes from unresolved V genes, and the rest has no known cause. The sample table records more than 150,000 clones; more than 85% of these occur just once. The leading ten clones occupy approximately 2.3% of the sample. The source material was peripheral blood. The source of these receptors is a woman in her 70s with acute or convalescent COVID-19.

This clone was seen once. Here the CDR3 DNA reads TGCGCCAGCAGCTTGGGGGCGGGGACCGGGACGCCCGTGGGCTACACCTTC. Its translation is CASSLGAGTGTPVGYTF. V usage is TRBV5-1 and J usage is TRBJ1-2, with D maybe TRBD1 (5 bases). Germline V gene data show CDR1 as SGHRS and CDR2 as YFSETQ. CDR3 length: 17 residues. V lost 0 bases to trimming and J lost 8 bases, with 23 bases between them.

The chain employs TRBV18 and TRBJ2-1; 8 nucleotides agree with TRBD2. The CDR3 consists of 16 residues. The germline V gene has CDR1 KGHSH and CDR2 LQKENI. J gave up 7 bases and V 0 bases, and 8 bases lay outside the gene matches. This CDR3 reads CASSPPLAGGVNEQFF. In DNA, the CDR3 is TGTGCCAGCTCACCACCACTTGCGGGGGGTGTTAATGAGCAGTTCTTC.

The genes are TRBV6-5 and TRBJ1-5; 7 bases are a match to TRBD1. V was pared by 6 bases and J by 4 bases, with 6 bases of the junction left unmatched. Germline CDR1 is MNHEY and CDR2 is SVGAGI. This CDR3 is built from 14 residues. CDR3 loop: CASSRDSFNQPQHF. CDR3 bases: TGTGCCAGCAGCCGGGACAGTTTTAATCAGCCCCAGCATTTT.

V is TRBV4-2 and J is TRBJ1-4, with 11 bases aligning to TRBD1. Looked up from germline, CDR1 is LGHNA and CDR2 is YNFKEQ. This CDR3 has 15 amino acids. V lost 1 base and J lost 7; bases outside the gene matches: 2. The CDR3 DNA reads as TGTGCCAGCAGCCAAGGCGGGACAGGGGGTGAAAAACTGTTTTTT. The encoded protein is CASSQGGTGGEKLFF.

V usage is TRBV24-1 and J usage is TRBJ1-2; 7 bases agree with TRBD1. Germline CDR1 reads KGHDR; CDR2 reads SFDVKD. Trimming took 5 bases from V and 0 from J; bases not matched to a gene: 11. The length of the CDR3 is 17 residues. The CDR3 loop is CATSGPVRQGTNYGYTF. CDR3 coding DNA: TGTGCCACCAGTGGCCCCGTCAGACAGGGAACTAACTATGGCTACACCTTC.

The rearrangement uses TRBV12-5 and TRBJ2-7, with D perhaps matching TRBD2 (5 bases). This CDR3 has 14 residues. Trimming took 7 bases from V and 0 from J, leaving 13 bases between them. Per the germline V gene, CDR1 is LGHNT and CDR2 is FRNRAP. Here the CDR3 DNA reads TGTGCTAGTGATTCTGAGCGGAGCTCCTACGAGCAGTACGTC. Amino acid sequence: CASDSERSSYEQYV.

The V call is TRBV2, the J call TRBJ2-3; 9 nucleotides agree with TRBD1. This CDR3 contains 15 residues. CDR1 SNHLY and CDR2 FYNNEI come from the germline V gene. After removal of 5 bases from V and 5 bases from J, the junction contained 8 bases not matched to a gene. CDR3 bases: TGTGCCAGCAGTAAGGGACAGGGCGAGGGAGATACGCAGTATTTT. This encodes CASSKGQGEGDTQYF.

V usage is TRBV27 and J usage is TRBJ1-1; TRBD1 agrees at 7 bases. CDR1 and CDR2 (germline): MNHEY, SMNVEV (reference sequence). Trimming removed 5 bases from V and 7 bases from J; junction bases left unmatched: 10. The CDR3 contains 14 residues. The CDR3 spells CASSPNRQGGEAFF. The CDR3 region has the DNA TGTGCCAGCAGTCCCAACCGACAGGGCGGTGAAGCTTTCTTT.

The chain uses TRBV18 and TRBJ1-3; unclear D gene. The CDR3 length is 14 residues. Germline values: CDR1 KGHSH, CDR2 LQKENI. The V end was cut by 6 bases, the J end by 2 bases, with 11 bases between. CDR3 bases: TGTGCCAGCTCCCCAGGTGGGCCTGGAAACACCATATATTTT. As protein: CASSPGGPGNTIYF.

Only a few counts were recorded for this clone. The chain uses TRBV14 and TRBJ1-2; 10 nucleotides line up with TRBD1. CDR3 length: 15 residues. V lost 5 bases, J lost 8 bases, and 11 bases stayed unmatched. The V gene's germline CDR1 is SGHDN and CDR2 FVKESK. The CDR3 DNA follows: TGTGCCAGCAGCTTGTCCCGGGACAGGGGAAACGGCTACACCTTC. Its protein product is CASSLSRDRGNGYTF.

The chain employs TRBV2 and TRBJ1-1; no firm D call. The CDR3 has 14 residues. Trimming stripped 7 bases from V and 0 bases from J, with 12 bases between. Germline-derived CDR1 and CDR2 are SNHLY and FYNNEI. CDR3 DNA sequence: TGTGCCAGCATGGCAGAAGTCATGAACACTGAAGCTTTCTTT. It encodes CASMAEVMNTEAFF.

The chain has TRBV6-6 and TRBJ2-1; tentatively, D is TRBD1 (6 bases). The CDR3 extends over 11 amino acids. The V gene's germline CDR1 is MNHNY and CDR2 SVGAGI (reference sequence). Trimming removed 6 bases from V and 9 bases from J, with 9 bases in between. The CDR3 sequence: CASRDSPEQFF. The CDR3 bases are TGTGCCAGCAGGGACAGTCCTGAGCAGTTCTTC.

V usage is TRBV19 and J usage is TRBJ1-3; perhaps TRBD1 as D (5 bases). This CDR3 has 14 amino acids. CDR1 is LNHDA, CDR2 SQIVND, per germline (reference sequence). V gave up 6 bases and J gave up 0 bases, with 9 bases separating them. This chain's CDR3 is CASSWGLSGNTIYF. In nucleotides, the CDR3 is TGTGCCAGTAGCTGGGGACTCTCTGGAAACACCATATATTTT.

The chain joins TRBV5-1 to TRBJ2-4; 7 bases fit TRBD1. CDR1 is SGHRS and CDR2 is YFSETQ in the germline V gene. The V gene end was trimmed by 7 bases and the J gene end by 5 bases; junction bases not matched to a gene: 6. The CDR3 spans 13 residues. The CDR3 loop is CASSWDSQNIQYF. DNA of the CDR3: TGCGCCAGCTCGTGGGACAGCCAAAACATTCAGTACTTC.

The CDR3 protein is CASGNRGVGNYGYTF. The DNA of the CDR3 is TGTGCCAGCGGGAACAGGGGGGTTGGGAACTATGGCTACACCTTC. The chain recombines TRBV9 with TRBJ1-2, with 8 bases aligning to TRBD1. CDR3 length: 15 amino acids. Germline V gene sequence: CDR1 SGDLS, CDR2 YYNGEE. V lost 7 bases, J lost 2 bases, and 10 bases stayed unmatched.

The chain employs TRBV2 and TRBJ1-1; 10 positions match TRBD1. CDR3 length: 14 amino acids. CDR1 is SNHLY, CDR2 FYNNEI, per germline. The junction had 3 bases not matched to a gene; V was cut back by 4 bases and J by 4 bases. CDR3 sequence (DNA): TGTGCCAGCAGTGGTTGGACAGGGGGCACTGAAGCTTTCTTT. This translates into CASSGWTGGTEAFF.

The chain employs TRBV20-1 and TRBJ2-3, with D possibly being TRBD2 (5 bases). The length of the CDR3 is 15 residues. Germline values: CDR1 DFQATT, CDR2 SNEGSKA (reference sequence). Trimming stripped 3 bases from V and 0 bases from J, with 13 bases between. CDR3 protein: CSASQPGYSTDTQYF. Written as DNA, the CDR3 is TGCAGTGCTAGTCAGCCGGGGTATAGCACAGATACGCAGTATTTT.

V and J are TRBV2 and TRBJ1-5; D not certain. V was pared by 5 bases and J by 0 bases, with 8 bases between. Germline lookup yields CDR1 SNHLY and CDR2 FYNNEI. The CDR3 loop spans 14 amino acids. CDR3: CASSREISNQPQHF. The CDR3 coding sequence is TGTGCCAGCAGTAGAGAGATTAGCAATCAGCCCCAGCATTTT.

The CDR3 protein is CASSQWGQGGQETQYF. The CDR3 DNA is TGTGCCAGCAGCCAGTGGGGACAGGGGGGACAAGAGACCCAGTACTTC. V is TRBV3-1 (or the pseudogene TRBV3-2) and J is TRBJ2-5, with TRBD1 identical over 11 bases. The germline V gene has CDR1 LGHDT and CDR2 YNNKEL (reference sequence). V trimming: 3 bases; J trimming: 2 bases; junction bases outside the gene matches: 5. This CDR3 is built from 16 residues.

This clone is a singleton in its sample. In nucleotides, the CDR3 is TGTGCCAGCTCACCGCAGACAGGGCCCTACGAGCAGTACTTC. Its protein product is CASSPQTGPYEQYF. The chain combines TRBV18 with TRBJ2-7; 7 nucleotides line up with TRBD1. The CDR3 spans 14 residues. Unmatched junction bases numbered 4, after V lost 3 bases and J lost 2 bases. The germline gives CDR1 KGHSH, CDR2 LQKENI.

The chain combines TRBV6-5 with TRBJ2-4, with D tentatively TRBD2 (7 bases). Trimming removed 2 bases at V and 6 bases at J, with 17 bases between. Germline lookup yields CDR1 MNHEY and CDR2 SVGAGI. This CDR3 spans 16 amino acids. The DNA of the CDR3 is TGTGCCAGCAGTTACGGGCAGGGGAGGGAACTAAACATTCAGTACTTC. Its protein is CASSYGQGRELNIQYF.

In this sample, this clone turned up a few times. The chain couples TRBV19 to TRBJ1-5; a possible D gene is TRBD1 (6 bases). CDR3 length: 13 amino acids. V was trimmed by 4 bases and J by 9 bases, leaving 13 bases between them. Germline CDR1 is LNHDA and CDR2 is SQIVND (reference sequence). The CDR3 DNA sequence: TGTGCCAGTAGTAGGGGGGGCATAGGGCCCCAGCATTTT. Translated, it gives CASSRGGIGPQHF.

The chain joins TRBV5-4 to TRBJ1-2, with D possibly matching TRBD1 (5 bases). Germline V gene lookup returns CDR1 SGHNT and CDR2 YYREEE (reference sequence). The CDR3 contains 13 residues. Trimming stripped 4 bases from V and 4 bases from J, with 11 bases between. The CDR3 bases are TGTGCCAGCAGCCAAAAGACAGCCTATGGCTACACCTTC. Translated: CASSQKTAYGYTF.

J is TRBJ2-1 and V is TRBV7-2; no reliable D call. Trimming removed 4 bases at V and 6 bases at J, with 13 bases between. Germline V gene sequence: CDR1 SGHTA, CDR2 FQGNSA. The CDR3 consists of 14 residues. CDR3 protein: CASSSKQKINEQFF. The CDR3 region has the DNA TGTGCCAGCAGCTCCAAACAGAAAATCAATGAGCAGTTCTTC.

This sequence joins TRBV6-6 and TRBJ1-1; 8 positions match TRBD1. The J segment lost 5 bases and the V segment lost 4 bases, leaving 9 bases of the junction unmatched. Germline loops: CDR1 MNHNY, CDR2 SVGAGI (reference sequence). CDR3 length: 15 residues. The DNA for the CDR3 is TGTGCCAGCAGTTCCGCGACAGGGGCGTTTACTGAAGCTTTCTTT. Translation gives CASSSATGAFTEAFF.

The CDR3, as DNA: TGTGCCAGCAGTGAACAGGCGGGAAGGGAGCGGAGCTCCTATAATTCACCCCTCCACTTT. Translated: CASSEQAGRERSSYNSPLHF. The V call is TRBV2, the J call TRBJ1-6; D not certain. The CDR3 spans 20 residues. V was pared by 2 bases and J by 0 bases, with 20 bases between. CDR1 is SNHLY, CDR2 FYNNEI, per germline. The variable domain in full, with the rest retrieved from reference TRBV2 and TRBJ1-6, is EPEVTQTPSHQVTQMGQEVILRCVPISNHLYFYWYRQILGQKVEFLVSFYNNEISEKSEIFDDQFSVERPDGSNFTLKIRSTKLEDSAMYFCASSEQAGRERSSYNSPLHFGNGTRLTVT.

Concerning this clone itself: Other DNA sequences in the sample encode the same CDR3. The chain joins TRBV28 to TRBJ2-7; D gene unclear. The CDR3 runs to 12 residues. V lost 2 bases, J lost 3 bases, and 5 bases lay in between. Per germline, CDR1 MDHEN and CDR2 SYDVKM. CDR3 DNA: TGTGCCAGCAGTTTACGCGGCTACGAGCAGTACGTC. Its translation: CASSLRGYEQYV.

The chain uses TRBV5-1 and TRBJ1-2; 8 bases line up with TRBD1. Looked up from germline, CDR1 is SGHRS and CDR2 is YFSETQ. The V gene end was trimmed by 0 bases and the J gene end by 9 bases; junction bases not matched to a gene: 7. The CDR3 covers 14 residues. The CDR3 loop is CASSLAIQGASYTF. The CDR3 DNA reads TGCGCCAGCAGCTTGGCCATTCAGGGGGCCAGCTACACCTTC.

The genes are TRBV5-6 and TRBJ1-3, with 9 bases fitting TRBD1. This CDR3 contains 18 residues. The germline CDR1 and CDR2 sequences are SGHDT and YYEEEE. V trimming: 1 base; J trimming: 0 bases; junction bases outside the gene matches: 8. The CDR3 is CASSLRNRDRVSGNTIYF. The CDR3, as DNA: TGTGCCAGCAGCTTGCGAAACCGGGACAGGGTCTCTGGAAACACCATATATTTT.

The rearrangement uses TRBV6-5 and TRBJ1-3; 9 bases fit TRBD1. The V segment lost 0 bases and the J segment 2 bases; nucleotides outside the gene matches: 2. This CDR3 is built from 16 residues. Germline CDR1 MNHEY, CDR2 SVGAGI. The CDR3 coding sequence is TGTGCCAGCAGTTACTCTCGGACAGGGGCTGGAAACACCATATATTTT. Translating it yields CASSYSRTGAGNTIYF.

The genes are TRBV19 and TRBJ1-1; D might be TRBD1 (6 bases). The CDR3 runs to 11 residues. From germline, CDR1 is LNHDA and CDR2 SQIVND (reference sequence). Trimming pared 8 bases from V and 5 bases from J, leaving 9 bases between. The CDR3 DNA follows: TGTGCCAGTGGGGGCTTTACTGAAGCTTTCTTT. This encodes CASGGFTEAFF. The full variable domain, its missing parts supplied by reference TRBV19 and TRBJ1-1, is DGGITQSPKYLFRKEGQNVTLSCEQNLNHDAMYWYRQDPGQGLRLIYYSQIVNDFQKGDIAEGYSVSREKKESFPLTVTSAQKNPTAFYLCASGGFTEAFFGQGTRLTVV.

Only one count was recorded for this clone. This sequence joins TRBV6-5 and TRBJ1-4; 7 bases line up with TRBD1. CDR3 length: 16 residues. V lost 0 bases to trimming and J lost 3 bases; unmatched junction nucleotides: 4. The germline V gene has CDR1 MNHEY and CDR2 SVGAGI. The CDR3 bases are TGTGCCAGCAGTTACTCTTGGACAGGACCTAATGAAAAACTGTTTTTT. Translating it yields CASSYSWTGPNEKLFF.